What follows is one TCR beta chain and its context. The CDR3 has 16 residues. Germline lookup yields CDR1 SGHDN and CDR2 FVKESK. V was pared by 2 bases and J by 5 bases, with 11 bases of the junction left unmatched. Profiled with immunoSEQ multiplex PCR; TCRdb holds only in-frame clones, not every one. The sample has 50,000 to 65,000 clones, about 89% seen once. These data come from a study of OX40 agonist ivuxolimab in advanced cancers. Study context: Dose-escalation patients had hepatocellular carcinoma, melanoma, renal cell or head and neck cancer.

The material was CD4+ or CD8+ T cells sorted from blood, obtained in a trial of the OX40 agonist ivuxolimab. The sequence was collected from an adult with an advanced solid tumor such as melanoma, head and neck, liver or kidney cancer. The rearrangement joins TRBV14 to TRBJ1-1; TRBD1 matches at 7 bases. Here the CDR3 reads CASSQSIDRAKTEAFF. In DNA form, the CDR3 reads TGTGCCAGCAGCCAATCCATAGACAGGGCTAAGACTGAAGCTTTCTTT.